The TCR beta chain described here comes from a study of T-cell memory formation after mild COVID-19 (dated by TCRdb to about 2021). The study in broad terms: TCR sequence clusters from the two donors were found to be largely donor specific. Longitudinal TCRalpha and TCRbeta repertoire sequencing tracked T-cell clones expanding and contracting after mild COVID-19 in a couple of donors. Two young, previously healthy adult volunteers made up the cohort, one male and one female. What the study reported, not specific to this receptor: Contracting CD4+ clones were found mainly in CM and EM memory subsets, while CD8+ clones were enriched in EMRA. Clones that contracted from day 15 to 85 showed balanced CD4/CD8 phenotypes, whereas a second wave of clones that expanded from day 15 to 37 leaned towards CD4+. The second-wave clones that peaked on day 37 were not confirmed to be SARS-CoV-2 specific. Some responding clones were found in pre-infection memory, which suggests that pre-existing cross-reactive memory T cells took part in the SARS-CoV-2 response. Only two mild cases were covered by the study, and larger cohorts that include severe cases with pre-infection samples were considered necessary.

Ficoll-Paque density gradient centrifugation was the method used to isolate PBMCs. In this sample, this clonotype turned up a few times. The antigen it binds to is not known. No base-level quality is on record; no much larger clone is a single base apart. The V and J ends are trimmed by 3 bases and 5 bases, leaving 14 bases between them. The cysteine opens and the phenylalanine closes a CDR3 of 15 amino acids. The kept DNA is CDR3 alone, 45 bases in frame from the first base. The germline V gene (reference sequence) sets CDR1 to MNHEY and CDR2 to SMNVEV. Data came from an Illumina NovaSeq 6000. cDNA libraries for TCRalpha and TCRbeta were prepared by 5'RACE using constant-segment primers, with sample barcodes and unique molecular identifiers added. Trizol reagent was used to extract RNA from every sample. The libraries were amplified in two PCR steps, and the second step added a second sample barcode and Illumina TruSeq adapters. Sequencing of libraries was performed on an Illumina NovaSeq with 2 x 150 bp paired-end reads. The authors processed their data as follows. Demultiplexing of reads and collapsing into UMI-guided consensus sequences were performed with migec v1.2.7. Using mixcr v2.1.11, UMI consensuses were aligned to TRA and TRB V and J templates and then assembled into clonotypes. A clonotype was counted as expanded or contracted only when both edgeR and NoisET called the clonotype significant, with the noise models trained on biological replicates. For edgeR calls, a false discovery rate-adjusted p below 0.01 and a log2 fold-change threshold of 1 were applied. As an exploratory analysis of dynamics, max-normalized trajectories of the 1000 most abundant clonotypes were examined by PCA with hierarchical clustering. Each responding clone was given a CD4 or CD8 phenotype based on the CD4+ and CD8+ repertoires, which had been sequenced separately. TCRdb itself trimmed the public reads at Q25 with fastp, ran MiXCR and retained productive beta chains. Records with the same CDR3 protein are collapsed into one entry carrying the most frequent genes and DNA. TCRdb, not the original authors, processed these V and J calls. This sample has about 600,000 distinct CDR3 sequences in its table, and less than 25% of those were observed once. 7% to 9% of the sample is taken by the ten largest.

Sequencing was performed on PBMCs or a T cell subset sorted from them (not recorded which). The clonotype originates from an adult woman who had mild COVID-19 (a few samples of this study predate the infection). The sample titles of this study are shuffled in the database, so cell type and time point are left out; the donor was told from shared clones. In this chain, TRBV27 is recombined with TRBJ2-1; the D gene could be TRBD1 or TRBD2, each one agreeing over 5 bases. The nucleotides read TGTGCCAGCAGTTTTCGCCGGGGCACGGACAATGAGCAGTTCTTC. Protein translation: CASSFRRGTDNEQFF.